A single sample gave rise to the 21 T cell receptor beta chains below, sequenced in a study of shared clonotypes between healthy human individuals. TCRdb's table, derived via immunoSEQ multiplex PCR, lists solely in-frame clones and lacks some. The sample has roughly 2.6 million clones, 85% to 95% seen once. Sequencing was performed on naive CD4+ T cells sorted from blood. This sample's subset: CD45RA+ positively selected. These receptors were obtained from a man between 18 and 29 years old in good health.

The chain recombines TRBV5-4 with TRBJ2-7, with 11 bases lining up with TRBD2. The CDR3 extends over 14 amino acids. V gave up 4 bases and J gave up 4 bases; unmatched junction bases: 4. Per germline, CDR1 SGHNT and CDR2 YYREEE (reference sequence). The CDR3 sequence: CASSGGLAVYEQYF. In DNA form, the CDR3 reads TGTGCCAGCAGCGGGGGACTAGCGGTTTACGAGCAGTACTTC.

The genes are TRBV9 and TRBJ2-7; 7 nucleotides align to TRBD1. The V segment lost 4 bases and the J segment 2 bases; nucleotides outside the gene matches: 9. The CDR3 has 15 residues. Germline V lookup: CDR1 SGDLS, CDR2 YYNGEE. The CDR3 nucleotides read TGTGCCAGCAGCACCTCCGGGACAGAGACCTACGAGCAGTACTTC. This encodes CASSTSGTETYEQYF. The full variable domain, its missing parts supplied by reference TRBV9 and TRBJ2-7, is DSGVTQTPKHLITATGQRVTLRCSPRSGDLSVYWYQQSLDQGLQFLIQYYNGEERAKGNILERFSAQQFPDLHSELNLSSLELGDSALYFCASSTSGTETYEQYFGPGTRLTVT.

V and J are TRBV9 and TRBJ1-1, with a tentative D call TRBD1 (5 bases). V dropped 4 bases and J dropped 4 bases, with 14 bases sitting between them. The germline V gene has CDR1 SGDLS and CDR2 YYNGEE. The length of the CDR3 is 14 residues. The CDR3 nucleotides are TGTGCCAGCAGCCCTACGGAAGGGACCACTGAAGCTTTCTTT. Protein: CASSPTEGTTEAFF.

V gene TRBV2 combines with J gene TRBJ2-7; 9 bases are shared with TRBD1. This CDR3 has 14 amino acids. V was pared by 4 bases and J by 3 bases, with 4 bases of the junction left unmatched. Germline CDR1 SNHLY, CDR2 FYNNEI. Written as DNA, the CDR3 is TGTGCCAGCAGTGTGGAGACAGGGGGCTACGAGCAGTACTTC. Its translation: CASSVETGGYEQYF.

This clone was seen a few times. The chain joins TRBV27 to TRBJ1-6, with 9 bases that match TRBD1. The V segment lost 6 bases and the J segment 7 bases; nucleotides outside the gene matches: 16. The CDR3 spans 18 residues. The germline V gene encodes CDR1 MNHEY and CDR2 SMNVEV (reference sequence). The CDR3 reads CASSSSGTGLRDNSPLHF. The CDR3 bases are TGTGCCAGCAGCTCCTCCGGGACAGGGCTTCGAGACAATTCACCCCTCCACTTT.

The V and J genes are TRBV18 and TRBJ2-4, with D perhaps TRBD1 (6 bases). The germline V gene encodes CDR1 KGHSH and CDR2 LQKENI. Trimming took 4 bases from V and 0 from J, leaving 16 bases between them. There are 17 residues in the CDR3. CDR3 bases: TGTGCCAGCTCACTAAATGGGGGCCCAATAGCCAAAAACATTCAGTACTTC. It is translated as CASSLNGGPIAKNIQYF.

This chain uses TRBV11-3 with TRBJ2-2, with D perhaps matching TRBD2 (6 bases). Trimming took 5 bases from V and 2 from J, leaving 12 bases between them. This CDR3 spans 15 amino acids. CDR1 and CDR2 from the germline V gene are SGHNT and YENEEA. This chain's CDR3 is CASSRGTVNTGELFF. In DNA, the CDR3 is TGTGCCAGCAGCCGAGGGACTGTCAACACCGGGGAGCTGTTTTTT.

Points on this clone: Within the sample, other DNA sequences also encode this same CDR3. The genes are TRBV4-1 and TRBJ2-5, with D unresolved. Germline-derived CDR1 and CDR2 are MGHRA and YSYEKL. Trimming removed 1 base from V and 5 bases from J, with 8 bases in between. This CDR3 region has 13 residues. The CDR3 sequence is CASSQVLGETQYF. CDR3 nucleotide sequence: TGCGCCAGCAGCCAAGTCCTTGGGGAGACCCAGTACTTC.

The chain is built from TRBV12-2 and TRBJ1-5; the DNA was not compared with TRBD1, the D call given in the table. TRBV12-2 is a pseudogene locus. CDR3 length: 16 residues. The CDR3 protein is CASRLAPGQANQPQHF. In nucleotides, the CDR3 is TGTGCAAGTCGCTTAGCACCGGGACAGGCCAATCAGCCCCAGCATTTT.

This chain links TRBV10-3 with TRBJ1-4; D ambiguous. V shed 0 bases and J shed 4 bases, with 12 bases lying between them. The CDR3 length is 16 residues. Germline V lookup: CDR1 ENHRY, CDR2 SYGVKD. The CDR3 sequence is CAISESLGLYNEKLFF. The DNA of the CDR3 is TGTGCCATCAGTGAGTCTTTAGGACTGTATAATGAAAAACTGTTTTTT.

This rearrangement joins TRBV25-1 to TRBJ1-4; 9 bases map to TRBD1. The ends lost 4 bases at V and 4 bases at J; junction bases unmatched: 1. The germline gives CDR1 MGHDK, CDR2 SYGVNS. The CDR3 covers 14 residues. The CDR3 sequence: CASSATGGNEKLFF. CDR3 bases: TGTGCCAGCAGTGCGACAGGGGGTAATGAAAAACTGTTTTTT.

The genes are TRBV2 and TRBJ2-6; 11 bases are a match to TRBD2. V was clipped by 0 bases and J by 2 bases; unmatched bases: 3. The CDR3 loop spans 18 amino acids. Germline values: CDR1 SNHLY, CDR2 FYNNEI. The CDR3 nucleotides are TGTGCCAGCAGTGAAGCGTTACTAGCGGGAGCTGGGGCCAACGTCCTGACTTTC. Translation: CASSEALLAGAGANVLTF.

This chain connects TRBV18 to TRBJ1-5; no firm D call. Trimming shortened V by 3 bases and J by 5 bases, and 11 bases separated the two germline ends. Looked up from germline, CDR1 is KGHSH and CDR2 is LQKENI. The CDR3 is 14 amino acids. The CDR3 DNA is TGTGCCAGCTCACCGCCGGACCGGGATCAGCCCCAGCATTTT. This translates into CASSPPDRDQPQHF.

The rearrangement links TRBV18 to TRBJ2-5; 7 positions agree with TRBD2. The V gene end was trimmed by 3 bases and the J gene end by 3 bases; junction bases not matched to a gene: 7. This CDR3 comprises 15 residues. In germline, CDR1 is KGHSH, CDR2 LQKENI. The CDR3 sequence: CASSPPRGTKETQYF. The CDR3 nucleotides read TGTGCCAGCTCACCTCCACGGGGGACTAAAGAGACCCAGTACTTC.

The chain has TRBV2 and TRBJ2-5; 12 bases agree with TRBD2. The CDR3 sequence is 16 residues long. Germline lookup yields CDR1 SNHLY and CDR2 FYNNEI. The V and J ends lost 5 bases and 5 bases, in that order; junction bases with no gene match: 9. CDR3 region: CASSRNLAGGPETQYF. Here the CDR3 DNA reads TGTGCCAGCAGTAGGAATCTAGCGGGGGGGCCGGAGACCCAGTACTTC.

The chain combines TRBV5-6 with TRBJ1-1; 12 positions agree with TRBD1. The CDR3 contains 16 residues. CDR1 is SGHDT, CDR2 YYEEEE, per germline. V was pared by 2 bases and J by 4 bases, with 6 bases of the junction left unmatched. The CDR3: CASSLPGQGAVTEAFF. CDR3 in DNA: TGTGCCAGCAGCTTACCGGGACAGGGGGCGGTCACTGAAGCTTTCTTT.

The chain has TRBV4-1 and TRBJ1-4; TRBD1 is a possible D gene (5 bases). CDR3 size: 15 residues. Between the trimmed V and J ends, which lost 1 base and 13 bases, there was a span of 19 bases. CDR1 and CDR2 from the germline V gene are MGHRA and YSYEKL. CDR3 amino acids: CASSQAGTPAALLFF. CDR3 sequence (DNA): TGCGCCAGCAGCCAAGCCGGGACCCCCGCGGCGTTACTGTTTTTT.

V and J are TRBV29-1 and TRBJ2-1, with D hard to call. The CDR3 contains 12 residues. Germline CDR1 reads SQVTM; CDR2 reads ANQGSEA. V dropped 4 bases and J dropped 2 bases, with 6 bases sitting between them. CDR3 loop: CSVGQTYNEQFF. The CDR3 coding sequence is TGCAGCGTTGGGCAGACCTACAATGAGCAGTTCTTC.

This clone showed up just once. The genes are TRBV7-2 and TRBJ2-3; a possible D gene is TRBD2 (7 bases). Germline values: CDR1 SGHTA, CDR2 FQGNSA. V lost 3 bases to trimming and J lost 1 base, with 14 bases between them. This CDR3 region has 16 residues. DNA of the CDR3: TGTGCCAGCAGCTTTGGCGCGGGGGCCCGCACAGATACGCAGTATTTT. It is translated as CASSFGAGARTDTQYF.

V usage is TRBV9 and J usage is TRBJ2-7; D ambiguous. This CDR3 comprises 14 residues. The V gene lost 4 bases and the J gene lost 9 bases, with 20 bases spanning the gap. Germline V gene lookup returns CDR1 SGDLS and CDR2 YYNGEE. In DNA, the CDR3 is TGTGCCAGCAGCTCAGACATGGACGGAAGAGGGCAGTACTTC. It translates to CASSSDMDGRGQYF.

The genes are TRBV10-3 and TRBJ2-1; 7 nucleotides agree with TRBD1. Germline lookup yields CDR1 ENHRY and CDR2 SYGVKD. V dropped 2 bases and J dropped 8; count of bases not matched to a gene: 6. The CDR3 totals 14 residues. CDR3 nucleotide sequence: TGTGCCATCAGTGAGGACAGGGTCCAGCATGAGCAGTTCTTC. It is translated as CAISEDRVQHEQFF.